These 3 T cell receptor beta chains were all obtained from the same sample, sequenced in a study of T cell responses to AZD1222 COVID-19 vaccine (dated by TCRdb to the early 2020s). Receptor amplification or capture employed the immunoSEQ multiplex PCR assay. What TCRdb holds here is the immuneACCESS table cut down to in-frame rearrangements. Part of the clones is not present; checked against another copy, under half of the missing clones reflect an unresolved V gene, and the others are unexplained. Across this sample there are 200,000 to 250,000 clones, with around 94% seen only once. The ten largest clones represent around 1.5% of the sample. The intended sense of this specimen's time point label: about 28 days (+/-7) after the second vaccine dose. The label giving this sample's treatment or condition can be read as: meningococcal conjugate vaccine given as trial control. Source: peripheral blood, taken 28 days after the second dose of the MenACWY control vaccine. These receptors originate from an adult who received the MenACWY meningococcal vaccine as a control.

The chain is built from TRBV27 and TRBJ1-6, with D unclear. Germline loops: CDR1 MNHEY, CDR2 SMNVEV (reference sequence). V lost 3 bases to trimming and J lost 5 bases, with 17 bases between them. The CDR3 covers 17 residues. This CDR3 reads CASSFPSRAKDNSPLHF. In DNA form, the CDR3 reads TGTGCCAGCAGTTTCCCCTCGAGAGCCAAGGATAATTCACCCCTCCACTTT.

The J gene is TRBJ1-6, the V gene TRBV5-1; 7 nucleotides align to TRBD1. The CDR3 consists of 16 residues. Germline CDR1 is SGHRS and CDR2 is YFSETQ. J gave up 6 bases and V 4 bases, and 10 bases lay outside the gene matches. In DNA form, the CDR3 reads TGCGCCAGCAGCCCTGGGGACAGCAACTCTAATTCACCCCTCCACTTT. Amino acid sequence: CASSPGDSNSNSPLHF.

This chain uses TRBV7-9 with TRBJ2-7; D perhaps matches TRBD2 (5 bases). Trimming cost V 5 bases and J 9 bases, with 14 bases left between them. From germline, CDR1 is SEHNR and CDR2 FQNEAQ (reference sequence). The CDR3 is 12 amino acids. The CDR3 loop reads CASSRGPTRQYF. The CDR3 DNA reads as TGTGCCAGCAGCCGAGGGCCCACGAGGCAGTACTTC.